One and the same sample provided the 7 T cell receptor beta chains below, sequenced in a study of CXCR3-negative and CXCR3-positive naive CD8 T cells. cDNA libraries for TRB were generated by 5' RACE incorporating UMI labels. TCRdb re-called the 5' RACE reads; every CDR3 protein appears as one record, without DNA. Its table records 70,000 to 100,000 distinct CDR3 sequences. Sequenced: naive CXCR3- CD8+ T cells from blood. Subset specified: CD45RO-CCR7+CD27+CD95- naive CD8+ T cells lacking CXCR3 (TNR3-). These receptors were obtained from a human donor in good health. Some clones in this sample may be carry-over from other donors' samples.

The chain combines TRBV7-7 with TRBJ2-5. The germline CDR1 and CDR2 sequences are SSHAT and FNYEAQ (reference sequence). The CDR3 has 13 residues. CDR3 sequence reads: CASSLGGLETQYF.

The chain joins TRBV12-3 or TRBV12-4 to TRBJ2-7; TCRdb gives TRBD1 as the D gene, but with no DNA this cannot be confirmed. CDR3 length: 15 residues. The CDR3 region is CASSPWDSISHEQYF.

The chain employs TRBV7-9 and TRBJ1-5; lacking DNA, the TRBD1 call made by TCRdb goes unchecked. The CDR3 extends over 15 amino acids. Germline V gene sequence: CDR1 SEHNR, CDR2 FQNEAQ (reference sequence). CDR3 region: CASTPSGGSNQPQHF.

The chain couples TRBV4-3 to TRBJ2-1; TCRdb's D call, TRBD1, is unchecked because there is no DNA. CDR3 length: 15 residues. The germline V gene has CDR1 LGHNA and CDR2 YSLEER. CDR3 sequence reads: CASSQTARAGNEQFF.

This rearrangement joins TRBV19 to TRBJ1-5; TCRdb indicates TRBD1, and absent DNA this call remains unverified. CDR3 length: 16 amino acids. Germline V gene lookup returns CDR1 LNHDA and CDR2 SQIVND (reference sequence). The CDR3 sequence is CASSPGTGYSNQPQHF.

The chain carries TRBV19 and TRBJ2-5; the TCRdb call, TRBD2, lacks DNA for checking. The CDR3 length is 18 residues. Germline V gene sequence: CDR1 LNHDA, CDR2 SQIVND (reference sequence). This CDR3 is CASSEGLAGESVRETQYF.

The chain has TRBV18 and TRBJ2-5. Germline-derived CDR1 and CDR2 are KGHSH and LQKENI. The CDR3 sequence is 15 residues long. The CDR3: CASSPRGAYQETQYF.